The T cell receptor (beta chain) described here comes from a study of tumor-infiltrating lymphocytes in localized non-small cell lung cancer. Study-wide background: Tumor tissue and non-adjacent uninvolved lung came from each patient. Findings and limits, study-wide: IM1 and IM2 tumors showed no difference in T-cell fraction. Available tissue quantity limited TCR sequencing to a patient subset. Each assay used a separate piece of the same tissue.

The CDR3 spans 13 residues. V lost 8 bases and J lost 1, with 10 bases in between. Per the germline V gene, CDR1 is WNHNN and CDR2 is SYGVQD (reference sequence). This clone was detected only once. Its cognate antigen is unknown. Produced via immunoSEQ multiplex PCR; TCRdb's table is partial and in-frame only. The sample lists about 12,000 clones; 65% to 85% were seen once. The receptor comes from a human donor with non-small cell lung cancer. The chain uses TRBV10-1 and TRBJ2-3; D gene unclear. What was sequenced was lung tumor tissue. The DNA for the CDR3 is TGCGCCAGCTCGATACCTGGCACAGATACGCAGTATTTT. Protein product: CASSIPGTDTQYF.